The 19 T cell receptor beta chains below all came from one sample that was sequenced in a study of T cell clonotyping in hematopoietic cell transplantation. This table comes from immunoSEQ multiplex PCR, and its TCRdb copy is limited to in-frame clones, with some not included. The repertoire holds 6,000 to 8,000 clones, with more than 70% as singletons. Time point here: recipient sample about 28 days before transplant, after cytoreduction. The sequenced sample was peripheral blood mononuclear cells, obtained before stem cell transplant. These receptors all come from a man aged 55 to 70 with acute myeloid leukemia. Some clones in this sample may be carry-over from other donors' samples.

The chain carries TRBV2 and TRBJ2-7; a possible D gene is TRBD1 (5 bases). In germline, CDR1 is SNHLY, CDR2 FYNNEI. The CDR3 has 14 amino acids. The V end was cut by 5 bases, the J end by 0 bases, with 11 bases between. The chain's CDR3 is CASSTQGSSYEQYF. The CDR3 DNA follows: TGTGCCAGCAGTACTCAGGGAAGCTCCTACGAGCAGTACTTC.

The rearrangement joins TRBV7-6 to TRBJ2-7; D gene uncertain. Trimming removed 0 bases from V and 4 bases from J, with 10 bases in between. Germline V lookup: CDR1 SGHVS, CDR2 FNYEAQ. The CDR3 covers 14 residues. CDR3 amino acids: CASSLAPTTYEQYF. The DNA for the CDR3 is TGTGCCAGCAGCTTAGCCCCAACGACTTACGAGCAGTACTTC.

Written as DNA, the CDR3 is TGTGCCAGCAGCGCCCCCGATTCAACGTACGCGGGAGGGCCTCTAGATTCGTACTTC. Translating gives CASSAPDSTYAGGPLDSYF. The chain joins TRBV9 to TRBJ2-7, with 9 bases aligning to TRBD2. J gave up 12 bases and V 3 bases, and 28 bases lay outside the gene matches. CDR1 is SGDLS and CDR2 is YYNGEE in the germline V gene. The CDR3 is 19 amino acids.

V and J are TRBV9 and TRBJ1-1, with D tentatively TRBD1 (5 bases). Looked up from germline, CDR1 is SGDLS and CDR2 is YYNGEE. V was trimmed by 1 base and J by 1 base, leaving 11 bases between them. The CDR3 is made up of 15 amino acids. The CDR3 region has the DNA TGTGCCAGCAGCGTAATGGGGGGAGCGAACACTGAAGCTTTCTTT. Amino acid sequence: CASSVMGGANTEAFF.

The chain employs TRBV2 and TRBJ1-4; D not resolved. The CDR3 extends over 14 amino acids. CDR1 and CDR2 (germline): SNHLY, FYNNEI. Trimming took off 3 bases at V and 8 bases at J, with 13 bases between the two ends. DNA of the CDR3: TGTGCCAGCAGTGAGAGGCCATTACGGGAAAAACTGTTTTTT. Translating gives CASSERPLREKLFF.

CDR3 DNA sequence: TGTGCCAGCACCCTTGACATGGTGGGGGCGGGTGGCTACACCTTC. Encoded protein: CASTLDMVGAGGYTF. V gene TRBV28 combines with J gene TRBJ1-2, with TRBD1 as a possible D gene (6 bases). Germline loops: CDR1 MDHEN, CDR2 SYDVKM. V was shortened by 7 bases and J by 7 bases, with 22 bases between the two germline ends. The CDR3 loop spans 15 amino acids.

This clone was detected a few times. The chain joins TRBV5-1 to TRBJ1-6, with TRBD1 matching over 9 bases. Trimming at V came to 6 bases and at J to 6 bases, leaving 4 bases not matched to a gene. The CDR3 consists of 14 residues. Germline loops: CDR1 SGHRS, CDR2 YFSETQ. This chain's CDR3 is CASTRDRANSPLHF. CDR3 DNA sequence: TGCGCCAGCACCAGGGACAGGGCTAATTCACCCCTCCACTTT.

In this sample, this clone turned up a few times. V gene TRBV27 combines with J gene TRBJ1-2; D might be TRBD1 (5 bases). The CDR3 is 11 residues long. Trimming cost V 6 bases and J 7 bases, with 9 bases left between them. CDR1 and CDR2 from the germline V gene are MNHEY and SMNVEV (reference sequence). CDR3 DNA: TGTGCCAGCAGGGGACTGATTGGCTACACCTTC. Protein sequence: CASRGLIGYTF.

The chain employs TRBV30 and TRBJ2-5; D remains ambiguous. Germline V gives CDR1 GTSNPN, CDR2 SVGIG (reference sequence). CDR3 size: 12 residues. Deletions cut 5 bases from V and 5 bases from J, with 12 bases between. CDR3 region: CAWGLSRETQYF. The CDR3 nucleotides are TGTGCCTGGGGGCTATCAAGGGAGACCCAGTACTTC. Drawing the rest from reference TRBV30 and TRBJ2-5, the complete variable domain is SQTIHQWPATLVQPVGSPLSLECTVEGTSNPNLYWYRQAAGRGLQLLFYSVGIGQISSEVPQNLSASRPQDRQFILSSKKLLLSDSGFYLCAWGLSRETQYFGPGTRLLVL.

CDR3 in DNA: TGTGCCAGCAGCTTAGATCGGGACAGGAATCAGCCCCAGCATTTT. As protein: CASSLDRDRNQPQHF. This sequence joins TRBV11-2 and TRBJ1-5, with 8 bases aligning to TRBD1. The V gene's germline CDR1 is SGHAT and CDR2 FQNNGV. This CDR3 is built from 15 residues. Losses at the gene ends were 0 bases for V and 4 bases for J; bases not matched to a gene: 2.

This chain uses TRBV7-7 with TRBJ2-3; 11 bases are shared with TRBD2. V lost 1 base and J lost 5; bases outside the gene matches: 5. This CDR3 contains 16 residues. The germline CDR1 and CDR2 sequences are SSHAT and FNYEAQ (reference sequence). CDR3 in amino acids: CASSLGSGTSGDTQYF. As DNA, the CDR3 is TGTGCCAGCAGCTTAGGCTCCGGGACTAGCGGAGATACGCAGTATTTT.

The chain is built from TRBV10-3 and TRBJ2-7; D is possibly TRBD1 (7 bases). The CDR3 sequence is 14 residues long. From germline, CDR1 is ENHRY and CDR2 SYGVKD. V was clipped by 4 bases and J by 6 bases, with 16 bases between them. As DNA, the CDR3 is TGTGCCATCAGTGGGTCAGGGGGAGGTTTCGAGCAGTACTTC. This encodes CAISGSGGGFEQYF.

The count of this clone is one. This chain connects TRBV5-1 to TRBJ2-3, with 9 bases aligning to TRBD2. From germline, CDR1 is SGHRS and CDR2 YFSETQ. This CDR3 is 16 amino acids long. V shed 0 bases, J shed 2 bases, and the junction held 4 bases outside the gene matches. The CDR3 region is CASSLASGALTDTQYF. The CDR3 DNA sequence: TGCGCCAGCAGCTTGGCTAGCGGGGCTCTCACAGATACGCAGTATTTT.

The chain uses TRBV6-1 and TRBJ1-5, with D possibly TRBD1 on 5 matching bases. Germline values: CDR1 MNHNS, CDR2 SASEGT. Trimming left V 7 bases short and J 0 bases short, with 7 bases between. The CDR3 loop spans 13 amino acids. The CDR3: CASKGLSNQPQHF. The CDR3 region has the DNA TGTGCCAGCAAGGGACTTAGCAATCAGCCCCAGCATTTT.

This chain connects TRBV2 to TRBJ2-5; D may be TRBD1 (6 bases). Trimming pared 6 bases from V and 4 bases from J, leaving 18 bases between. The CDR3 contains 15 residues. The germline V gene encodes CDR1 SNHLY and CDR2 FYNNEI. CDR3 DNA: TGTGCCAGCAGCAGTTTTGAAACAGGGAGAGAGACCCAGTACTTC. Protein: CASSSFETGRETQYF.

The chain employs TRBV11-2 and TRBJ2-5, with 8 nucleotides matching TRBD1. CDR1 is SGHAT and CDR2 is FQNNGV in the germline V gene. The CDR3 consists of 14 residues. Losses at the gene ends were 1 base for V and 5 bases for J; bases not matched to a gene: 3. The CDR3 protein is CASSLGTGIETQYF. DNA of the CDR3: TGTGCCAGCAGCTTAGGGACAGGGATTGAGACCCAGTACTTC.

This rearrangement joins TRBV28 to TRBJ2-3, with 9 bases matching TRBD2. The ends lost 3 bases at V and 7 bases at J; junction bases unmatched: 8. The CDR3 has 15 residues. Germline V gene lookup returns CDR1 MDHEN and CDR2 SYDVKM. CDR3 coding DNA: TGTGCCAGCAGTTTGGCGGGAGGGCCCTCTCATACGCAGTATTTT. Its translation is CASSLAGGPSHTQYF.

This clone appeared a few times. This chain uses TRBV5-5 with TRBJ1-6, with 9 bases aligning to TRBD1. This CDR3 is 16 amino acids long. J lost 3 bases, V lost 7 bases, and 8 bases had no gene match. Germline loops: CDR1 SGHKS, CDR2 YYEKEE (reference sequence). Here the CDR3 DNA reads TGTGCCAGCCACAAAGACAGGGGGTTCTATAATTCACCCCTCCACTTT. Translated: CASHKDRGFYNSPLHF.

The chain carries TRBV27 and TRBJ1-5, with D possibly matching TRBD1 (6 bases). V was cut by 6 bases and J by 2 bases, with 14 bases left in between. The CDR3 extends over 15 amino acids. CDR1 MNHEY and CDR2 SMNVEV come from the germline V gene (reference sequence). CDR3 residues: CASSEWGAGNQPQHF. The CDR3 bases are TGTGCCAGCAGCGAGTGGGGGGCGGGCAATCAGCCCCAGCATTTT.